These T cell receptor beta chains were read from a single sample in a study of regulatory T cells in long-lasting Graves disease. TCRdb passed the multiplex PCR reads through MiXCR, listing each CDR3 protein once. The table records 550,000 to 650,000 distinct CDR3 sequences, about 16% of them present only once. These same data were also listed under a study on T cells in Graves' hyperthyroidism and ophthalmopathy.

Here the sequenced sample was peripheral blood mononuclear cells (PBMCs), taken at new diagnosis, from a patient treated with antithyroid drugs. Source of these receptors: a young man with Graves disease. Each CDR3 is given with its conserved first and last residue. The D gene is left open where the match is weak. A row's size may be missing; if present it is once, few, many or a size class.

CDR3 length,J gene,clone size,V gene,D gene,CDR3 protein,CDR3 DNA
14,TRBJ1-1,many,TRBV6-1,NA,CASSEAGPDTEAFF,TGTGCCAGCAGTGAGGCCGGGCCAGACACTGAAGCTTTCTTT
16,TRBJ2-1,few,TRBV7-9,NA,CASSLILLGEYNEQFF,TGTGCCAGCAGCTTAATCCTTTTAGGCGAATACAATGAGCAGTTCTTC
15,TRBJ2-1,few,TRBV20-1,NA,CSARDALGPENEQFF,TGCAGTGCTAGAGATGCTCTTGGCCCGGAGAATGAGCAGTTCTTC
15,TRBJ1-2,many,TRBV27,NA,CASSPGWGGTYGYTF,TGTGCCAGCAGTCCCGGCTGGGGGGGAACCTATGGCTACACCTTC
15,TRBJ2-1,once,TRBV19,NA,CASSIIGGYHNEQFF,TGTGCCAGTAGTATTATTGGGGGGTACCACAATGAGCAGTTCTTC
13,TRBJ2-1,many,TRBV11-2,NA,CASSLDLDNEQFF,TGTGCCAGCAGCTTAGATCTCGACAATGAGCAGTTCTTC
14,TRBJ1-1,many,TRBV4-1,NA,CASSLRTANTEAFF,TGTGCCAGCAGCTTACGAACGGCCAACACTGAAGCTTTCTTT
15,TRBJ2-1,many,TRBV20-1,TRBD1,CSARVGQRSYNEQFF,TGCAGTGCTAGGGTGGGACAGCGCTCCTACAATGAGCAGTTCTTC
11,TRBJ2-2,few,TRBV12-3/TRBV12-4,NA,CASTRTGELFF,TGTGCCAGCACCAGGACCGGGGAGCTGTTTTTT
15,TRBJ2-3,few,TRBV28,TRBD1,CASRTPDRVRNTQYF,TGTGCCAGCAGGACTCCAGACAGGGTCAGAAATACGCAGTATTTT
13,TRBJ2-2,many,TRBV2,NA,CASIGGITGELFF,TGTGCCAGCATAGGAGGAATCACCGGGGAGCTGTTTTTT
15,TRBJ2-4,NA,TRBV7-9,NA,CASSSDSLAKNIQYF,TGTGCCAGCAGCTCGGACAGCCTAGCCAAAAACATTCAGTACTTC
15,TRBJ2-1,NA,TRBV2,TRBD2,CASSAQAGSYNEQFF,TGTGCCAGCAGTGCTCAAGCGGGGTCCTACAATGAGCAGTTCTTC
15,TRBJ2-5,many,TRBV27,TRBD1,CASSLSGGAGETQYF,TGTGCCAGCAGCTTATCAGGGGGCGCAGGGGAGACCCAGTACTTC
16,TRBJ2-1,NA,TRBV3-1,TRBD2,CASSQGTSGSLYEQFF,TGTGCCAGCAGCCAAGGGACTAGCGGGAGTCTCTATGAGCAGTTCTTC
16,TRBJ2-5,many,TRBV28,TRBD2,CASSYPRLAGEETQYF,TGTGCCAGCAGTTACCCACGACTAGCGGGGGAGGAGACCCAGTACTTC
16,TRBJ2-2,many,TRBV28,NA,CASSIRRDFNTGELFF,TGTGCCAGCAGTATCCGCCGGGACTTCAACACCGGGGAGCTGTTTTTT
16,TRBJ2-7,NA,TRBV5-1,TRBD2,CASSGFLAAGSYEQYF,TGCGCCAGCAGCGGCTTTCTAGCGGCCGGCTCCTACGAGCAGTACTTC
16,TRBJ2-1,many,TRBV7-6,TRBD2,CASSLTTSGGKNEQFF,TGTGCCAGCAGCTTAACAACTAGCGGGGGAAAAAATGAGCAGTTCTTC
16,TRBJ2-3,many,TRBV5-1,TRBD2,CASSTGLAEGTDTQYF,TGCGCCAGCAGCACGGGACTAGCGGAGGGCACAGATACGCAGTATTTT
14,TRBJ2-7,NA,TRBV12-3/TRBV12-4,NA,CASSFRHRSYEQYF,TGTGCCAGCAGTTTCAGGCATCGCTCCTACGAGCAGTACTTC
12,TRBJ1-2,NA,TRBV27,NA,CASSLSAYGYTF,TGTGCCAGCAGTTTATCAGCGTATGGCTACACCTTC
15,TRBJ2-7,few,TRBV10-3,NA,CAISGTNGRGYEQYF,TGTGCCATCAGTGGGACTAACGGGAGAGGTTACGAGCAGTACTTC
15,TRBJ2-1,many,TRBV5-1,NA,CASSFRESGYNEQFF,TGCGCCAGCAGCTTTCGGGAGTCTGGCTACAATGAGCAGTTCTTC
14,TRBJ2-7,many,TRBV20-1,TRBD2,CSARLLGGSYEQYF,TGCAGTGCTAGACTTTTGGGGGGGTCCTACGAGCAGTACTTC
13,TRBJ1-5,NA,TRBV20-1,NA,CSALTASNQPQHF,TGCAGTGCTTTGACGGCGAGCAATCAGCCCCAGCATTTT
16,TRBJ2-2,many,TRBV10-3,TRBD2,CAIKAGLAGMPGELFF,TGTGCCATCAAGGCTGGACTAGCGGGAATGCCCGGGGAGCTGTTTTTT
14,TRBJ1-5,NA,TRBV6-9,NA,CASSYGNSNQPQHF,TGTGCCAGCAGTTACGGGAATAGCAATCAGCCCCAGCATTTT
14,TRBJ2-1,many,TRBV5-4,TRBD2,CASSPGGGENEQFF,TGTGCCAGCAGCCCCGGGGGAGGGGAAAATGAGCAGTTCTTC
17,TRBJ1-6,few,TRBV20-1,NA,CSARDHVESSYNSPLHF,TGCAGTGCTAGAGATCATGTAGAGAGCTCCTATAATTCACCCCTCCACTTT
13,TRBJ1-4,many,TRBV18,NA,CASSSSGIPKLFF,TGTGCCAGCTCATCCTCAGGGATCCCAAAACTGTTTTTT
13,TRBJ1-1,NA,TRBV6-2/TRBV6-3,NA,CASSYSLRDEAFF,TGTGCCAGCAGTTACTCCTTACGCGATGAAGCTTTCTTT
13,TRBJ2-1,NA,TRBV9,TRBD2,CASSVSSGNEQFF,TGTGCCAGCAGCGTATCTAGCGGCAATGAGCAGTTCTTC
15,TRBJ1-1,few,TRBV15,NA,CATSRDPGLNTEAFF,TGTGCCACCAGCAGAGATCCAGGCTTGAACACTGAAGCTTTCTTT
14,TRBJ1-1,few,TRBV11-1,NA,CASSLTSVRVEAFF,TGTGCCAGCAGCTTAACTTCGGTGCGGGTTGAAGCTTTCTTT
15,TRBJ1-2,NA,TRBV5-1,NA,CASSIRPDGPLDYTF,TGCGCCAGCAGCATACGACCGGACGGACCACTCGACTACACCTTC
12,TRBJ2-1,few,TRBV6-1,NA,CASRNSYNEQFF,TGTGCCAGCAGAAACTCCTACAATGAGCAGTTCTTC
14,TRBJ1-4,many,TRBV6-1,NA,CASRGTVEGEKLFF,TGTGCCAGCAGGGGGACCGTCGAAGGTGAAAAACTGTTTTTT
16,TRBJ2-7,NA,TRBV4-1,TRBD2,CASSQETSGRPYEQYF,TGCGCCAGCAGCCAAGAGACCAGCGGGAGGCCCTACGAGCAGTACTTC
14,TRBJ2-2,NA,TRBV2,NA,CARQGRSNTGELFF,TGTGCCAGGCAGGGACGATCGAACACCGGGGAGCTGTTTTTT
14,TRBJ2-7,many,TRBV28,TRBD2,CASSFSGRMNEQYF,TGTGCCAGCAGTTTCAGCGGGAGGATGAACGAGCAGTACTTC
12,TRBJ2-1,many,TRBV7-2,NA,CASSPGTIEQFF,TGTGCCAGCAGCCCAGGGACGATAGAGCAGTTCTTC
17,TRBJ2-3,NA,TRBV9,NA,CASSVVGQRLPTDTQYF,TGTGCCAGCAGCGTAGTGGGACAAAGGCTTCCCACAGATACGCAGTATTTT
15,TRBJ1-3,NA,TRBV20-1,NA,CSARPGGRAGNTIYF,TGCAGTGCTAGACCGGGGGGGAGAGCTGGAAACACCATATATTTT
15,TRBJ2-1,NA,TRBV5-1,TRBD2,CASSTSGAPYNEQFF,TGCGCCAGCAGCACTAGCGGGGCCCCCTACAATGAGCAGTTCTTC
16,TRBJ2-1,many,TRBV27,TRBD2,CASSFLAREGRHEQFF,TGTGCCAGCAGTTTCTTAGCGCGGGAGGGCCGCCATGAGCAGTTCTTC
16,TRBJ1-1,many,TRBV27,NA,CASSVTGHPLNTEAFF,TGTGCCAGCAGCGTCACCGGACATCCCTTGAACACTGAAGCTTTCTTT
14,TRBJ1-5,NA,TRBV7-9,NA,CASSYPPVGQPQHF,TGTGCCAGCAGCTATCCCCCGGTGGGGCAGCCCCAGCATTTT
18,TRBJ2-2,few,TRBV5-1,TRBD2,CASSLGGTSGSPTGELFF,TGCGCCAGCAGCTTGGGTGGGACTAGCGGGAGTCCCACCGGGGAGCTGTTTTTT
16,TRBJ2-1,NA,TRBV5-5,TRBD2,CASSLGLAGDQETQFF,TGTGCCAGCAGCCTCGGACTAGCGGGGGACCAAGAGACCCAGTTCTTC
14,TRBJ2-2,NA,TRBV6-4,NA,CASSDSMKTGELFF,TGTGCCAGCAGTGACTCGATGAAAACCGGGGAGCTGTTTTTT
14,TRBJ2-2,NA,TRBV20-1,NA,CSATPPGKDGELFF,TGCAGTGCTACGCCTCCAGGGAAGGACGGGGAGCTGTTTTTT
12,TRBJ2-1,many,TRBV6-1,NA,CASSRSGNEQFF,TGTGCCAGCAGCCGCTCTGGGAATGAGCAGTTCTTC
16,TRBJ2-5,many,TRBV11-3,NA,CASSLSLHGPEETQYF,TGTGCCAGCAGCTTAAGTTTACATGGGCCAGAAGAGACCCAGTACTTC
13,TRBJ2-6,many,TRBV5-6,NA,CASRLSGANVLTF,TGTGCCAGCAGACTCTCTGGGGCCAACGTCCTGACTTTC
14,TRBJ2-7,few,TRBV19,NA,CASSPGAQDYEQYF,TGTGCCAGTAGTCCGGGGGCACAGGACTACGAGCAGTACTTC
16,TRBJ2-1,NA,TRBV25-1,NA,CANSDSEAVARDEQFF,TGTGCCAACAGTGACAGTGAAGCGGTGGCTCGCGATGAGCAGTTCTTC
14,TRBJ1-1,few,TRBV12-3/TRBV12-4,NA,CASRPVLRDSEAFF,TGTGCCAGCAGGCCTGTACTGAGGGATTCCGAAGCTTTCTTT